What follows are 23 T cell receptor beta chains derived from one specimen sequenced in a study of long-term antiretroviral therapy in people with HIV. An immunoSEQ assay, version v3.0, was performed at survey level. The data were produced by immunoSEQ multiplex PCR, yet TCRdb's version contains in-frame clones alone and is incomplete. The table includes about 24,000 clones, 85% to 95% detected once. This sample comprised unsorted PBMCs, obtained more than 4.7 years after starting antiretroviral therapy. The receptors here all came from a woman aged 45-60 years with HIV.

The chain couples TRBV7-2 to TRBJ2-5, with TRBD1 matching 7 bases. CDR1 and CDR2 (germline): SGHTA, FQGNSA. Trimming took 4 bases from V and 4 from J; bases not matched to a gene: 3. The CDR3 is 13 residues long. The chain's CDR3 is CASSSRQGETQYF. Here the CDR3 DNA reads TGTGCCAGCAGCTCACGACAGGGAGAGACCCAGTACTTC.

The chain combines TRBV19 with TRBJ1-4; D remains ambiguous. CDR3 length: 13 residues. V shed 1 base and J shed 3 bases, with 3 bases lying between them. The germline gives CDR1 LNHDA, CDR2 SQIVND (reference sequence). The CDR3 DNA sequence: TGTGCCAGTAGTATAGTGTCTAATGAAAAACTGTTTTTT. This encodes CASSIVSNEKLFF.

Here the CDR3 DNA reads TGCGCCAGCAGCCAAGACACAGGGATCGGGCAGCCCCAGCATTTT. This sequence encodes CASSQDTGIGQPQHF. This chain links TRBV4-3 with TRBJ1-5; D is perhaps TRBD1 (6 bases). The germline V and J ends were trimmed by 0 bases and 7 bases, with 13 bases remaining between them. The germline V gene encodes CDR1 LGHNA and CDR2 YSLEER. This CDR3 has 15 amino acids.

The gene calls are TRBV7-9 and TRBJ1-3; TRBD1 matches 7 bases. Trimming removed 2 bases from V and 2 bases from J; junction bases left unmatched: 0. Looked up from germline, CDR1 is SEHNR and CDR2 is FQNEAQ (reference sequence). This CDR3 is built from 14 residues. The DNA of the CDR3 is TGTGCCAGCAGCTTACAGGGGGCTGGAAACACCATATATTTT. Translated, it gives CASSLQGAGNTIYF.

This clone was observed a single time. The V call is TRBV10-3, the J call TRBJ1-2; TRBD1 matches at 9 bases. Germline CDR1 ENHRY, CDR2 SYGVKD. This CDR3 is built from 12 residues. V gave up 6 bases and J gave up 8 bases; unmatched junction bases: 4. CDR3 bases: TGTGCCATCAGACGGGACAGGGAAGGCTACACCTTC. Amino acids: CAIRRDREGYTF.

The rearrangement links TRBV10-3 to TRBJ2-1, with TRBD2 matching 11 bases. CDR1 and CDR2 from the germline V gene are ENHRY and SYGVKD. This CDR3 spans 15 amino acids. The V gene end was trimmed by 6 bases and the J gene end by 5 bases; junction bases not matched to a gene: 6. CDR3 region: CAISQRLAGHNEQFF. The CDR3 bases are TGTGCCATCAGCCAAAGACTAGCGGGACACAATGAGCAGTTCTTC.

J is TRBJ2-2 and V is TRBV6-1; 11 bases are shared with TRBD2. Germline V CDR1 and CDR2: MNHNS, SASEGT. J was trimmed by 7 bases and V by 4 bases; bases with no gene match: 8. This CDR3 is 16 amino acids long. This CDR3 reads CASSVTSGIGIGELFF. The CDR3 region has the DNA TGTGCCAGCAGTGTGACTAGCGGGATAGGGATCGGGGAGCTGTTTTTT.

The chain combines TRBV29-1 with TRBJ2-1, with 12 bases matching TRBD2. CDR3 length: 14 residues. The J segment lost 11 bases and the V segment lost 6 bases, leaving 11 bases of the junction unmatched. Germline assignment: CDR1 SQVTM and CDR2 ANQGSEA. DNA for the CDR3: TGCAGCGTCCAGACTAGCGGGAGTTCAATACAGCAGTTCTTC. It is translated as CSVQTSGSSIQQFF.

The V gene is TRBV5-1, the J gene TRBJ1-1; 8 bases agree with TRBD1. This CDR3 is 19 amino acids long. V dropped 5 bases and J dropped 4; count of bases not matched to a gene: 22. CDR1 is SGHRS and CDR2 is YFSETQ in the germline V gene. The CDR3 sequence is CASSLRAQGAAVAGTEAFF. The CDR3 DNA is TGCGCCAGCAGTTTGCGCGCCCAGGGGGCAGCGGTCGCCGGCACTGAAGCTTTCTTT.

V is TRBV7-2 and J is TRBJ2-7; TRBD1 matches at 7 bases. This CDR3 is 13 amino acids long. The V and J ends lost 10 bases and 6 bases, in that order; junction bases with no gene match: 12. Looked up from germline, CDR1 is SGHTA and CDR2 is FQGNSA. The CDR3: CATRGDRVGEQYF. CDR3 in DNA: TGTGCCACGCGAGGCGACAGGGTGGGCGAGCAGTACTTC.

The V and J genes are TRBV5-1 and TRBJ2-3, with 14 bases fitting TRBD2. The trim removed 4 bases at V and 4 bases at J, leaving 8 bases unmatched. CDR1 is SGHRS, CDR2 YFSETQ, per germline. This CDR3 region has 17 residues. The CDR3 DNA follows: TGCGCCAGCAGCCCGGGGACTAGCGGGAGTAGGGCAGATACGCAGTATTTT. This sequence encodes CASSPGTSGSRADTQYF.

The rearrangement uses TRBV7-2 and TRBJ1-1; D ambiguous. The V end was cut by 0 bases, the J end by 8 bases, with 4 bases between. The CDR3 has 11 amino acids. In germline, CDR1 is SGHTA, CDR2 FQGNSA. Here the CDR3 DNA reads TGTGCCAGCAGCTTAGCAAGGGAAGCTTTCTTT. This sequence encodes CASSLAREAFF.

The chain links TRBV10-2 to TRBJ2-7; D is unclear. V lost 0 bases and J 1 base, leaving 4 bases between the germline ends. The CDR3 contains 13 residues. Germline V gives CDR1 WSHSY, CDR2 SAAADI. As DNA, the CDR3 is TGCGCCAGCAGTGAGTCTAGATCCTACGAGCAGTACTTC. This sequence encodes CASSESRSYEQYF.

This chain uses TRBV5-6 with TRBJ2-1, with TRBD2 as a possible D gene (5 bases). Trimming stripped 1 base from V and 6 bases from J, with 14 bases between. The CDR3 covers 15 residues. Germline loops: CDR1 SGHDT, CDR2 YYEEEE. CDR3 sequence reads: CASSLSSLGINEQFF. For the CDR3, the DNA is TGTGCCAGCAGCTTGTCTAGCCTCGGTATCAATGAGCAGTTCTTC.

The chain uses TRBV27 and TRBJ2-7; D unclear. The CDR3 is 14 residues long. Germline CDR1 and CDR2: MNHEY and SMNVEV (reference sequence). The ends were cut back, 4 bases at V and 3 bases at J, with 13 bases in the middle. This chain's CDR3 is CASSSLASFYEQYF. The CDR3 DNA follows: TGTGCCAGCAGTTCGCTGGCCAGTTTCTACGAGCAGTACTTC.

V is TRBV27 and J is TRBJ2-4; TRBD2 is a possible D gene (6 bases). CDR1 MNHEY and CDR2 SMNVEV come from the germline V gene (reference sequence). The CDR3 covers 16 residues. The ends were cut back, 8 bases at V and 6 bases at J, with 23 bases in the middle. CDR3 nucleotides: TGTGCCAGCTTTGGACCCGATGGGGACTCTGGAAACATTCAGTACTTC. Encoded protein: CASFGPDGDSGNIQYF.

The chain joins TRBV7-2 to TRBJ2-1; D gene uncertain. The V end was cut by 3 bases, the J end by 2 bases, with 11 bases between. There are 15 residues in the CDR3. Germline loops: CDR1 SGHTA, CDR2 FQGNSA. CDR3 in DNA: TGTGCCAGCAGCTTGAGGACCAATCCCTACAATGAGCAGTTCTTC. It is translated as CASSLRTNPYNEQFF.

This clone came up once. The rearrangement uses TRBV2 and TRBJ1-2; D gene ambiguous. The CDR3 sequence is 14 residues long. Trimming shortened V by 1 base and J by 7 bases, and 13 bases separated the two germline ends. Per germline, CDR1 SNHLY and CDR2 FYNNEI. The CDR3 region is CASSEEVLAGGYTF. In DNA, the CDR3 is TGTGCCAGCAGTGAAGAGGTACTGGCGGGTGGCTACACCTTC.

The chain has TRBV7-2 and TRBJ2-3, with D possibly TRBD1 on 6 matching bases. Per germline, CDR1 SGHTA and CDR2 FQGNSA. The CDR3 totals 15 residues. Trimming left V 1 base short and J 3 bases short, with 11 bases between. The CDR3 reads CASSLGGRNTDTQYF. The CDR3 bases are TGTGCCAGCAGCTTAGGGGGGCGGAATACAGATACGCAGTATTTT.

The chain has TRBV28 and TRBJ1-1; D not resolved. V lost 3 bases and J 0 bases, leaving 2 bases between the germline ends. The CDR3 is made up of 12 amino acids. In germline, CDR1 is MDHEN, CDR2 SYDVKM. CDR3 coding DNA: TGTGCCAGCAGTTTGGTGAACACTGAAGCTTTCTTT. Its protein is CASSLVNTEAFF. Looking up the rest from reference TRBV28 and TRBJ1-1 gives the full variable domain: DVKVTQSSRYLVKRTGEKVFLECVQDMDHENMFWYRQDPGLGLRLIYFSYDVKMKEKGDIPEGYSVSREKKERFSLILESASTNQTSMYLCASSLVNTEAFFGQGTRLTVV.

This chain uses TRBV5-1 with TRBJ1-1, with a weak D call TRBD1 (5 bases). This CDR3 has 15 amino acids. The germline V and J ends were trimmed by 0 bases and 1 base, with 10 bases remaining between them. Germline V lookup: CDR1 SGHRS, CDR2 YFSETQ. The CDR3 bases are TGCGCCAGCAGCTTGGCAGGACACTCGAACACTGAAGCTTTCTTT. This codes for CASSLAGHSNTEAFF.

The CDR3 sequence is CASSPPFSPYEQYF. CDR3 in DNA: TGTGCCAGCTCACCACCGTTCAGTCCCTACGAGCAGTACTTC. V and J are TRBV18 and TRBJ2-7; no definite D call. Trimming shortened V by 0 bases and J by 2 bases, and 8 bases separated the two germline ends. The CDR3 sequence is 14 residues long. CDR1 and CDR2 (germline): KGHSH, LQKENI.

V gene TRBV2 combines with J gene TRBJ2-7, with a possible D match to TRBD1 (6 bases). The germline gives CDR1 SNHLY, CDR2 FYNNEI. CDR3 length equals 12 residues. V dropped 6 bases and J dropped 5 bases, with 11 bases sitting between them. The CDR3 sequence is CASSDSGDEQYF. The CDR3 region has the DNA TGTGCCAGCAGCGATTCAGGGGACGAGCAGTACTTC.